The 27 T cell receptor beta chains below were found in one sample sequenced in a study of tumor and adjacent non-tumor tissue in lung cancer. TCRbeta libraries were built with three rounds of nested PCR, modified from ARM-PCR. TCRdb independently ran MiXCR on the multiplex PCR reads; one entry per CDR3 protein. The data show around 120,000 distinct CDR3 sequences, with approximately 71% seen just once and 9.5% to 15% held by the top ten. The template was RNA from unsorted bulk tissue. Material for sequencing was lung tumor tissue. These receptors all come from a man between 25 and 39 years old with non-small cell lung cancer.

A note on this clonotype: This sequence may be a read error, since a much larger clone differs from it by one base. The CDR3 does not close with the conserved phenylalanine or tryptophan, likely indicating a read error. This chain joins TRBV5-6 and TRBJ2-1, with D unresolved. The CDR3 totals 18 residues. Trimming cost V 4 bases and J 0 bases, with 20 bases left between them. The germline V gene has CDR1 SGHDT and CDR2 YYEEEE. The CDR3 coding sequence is TGTGCCAGCAGCCAATACCCTGGGAAGTCAGGCTCCTACAATGAGCAGTTCATC. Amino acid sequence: CASSQYPGKSGSYNEQFI.

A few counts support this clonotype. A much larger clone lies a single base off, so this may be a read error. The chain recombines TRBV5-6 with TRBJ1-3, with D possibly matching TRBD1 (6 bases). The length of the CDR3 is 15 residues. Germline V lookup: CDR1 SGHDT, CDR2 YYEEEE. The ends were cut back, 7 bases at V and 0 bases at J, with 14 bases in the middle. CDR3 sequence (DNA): TGTGCCAGCGCCCTGGGGGACACCTCTGGAAACACCATATATTTT. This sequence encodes CASALGDTSGNTIYF.

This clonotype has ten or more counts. The CDR3 DNA reads TGCAGCGTCAAGTCCCCTAGCGGGCTCCAAGAGACCCAGTACTTC. The encoded protein is CSVKSPSGLQETQYF. V gene TRBV29-1 combines with J gene TRBJ2-5, with 8 bases identical to TRBD2. The germline V gene encodes CDR1 SQVTM and CDR2 ANQGSEA. J was trimmed by 1 base and V by 6 bases; bases with no gene match: 10. CDR3 length: 15 amino acids.

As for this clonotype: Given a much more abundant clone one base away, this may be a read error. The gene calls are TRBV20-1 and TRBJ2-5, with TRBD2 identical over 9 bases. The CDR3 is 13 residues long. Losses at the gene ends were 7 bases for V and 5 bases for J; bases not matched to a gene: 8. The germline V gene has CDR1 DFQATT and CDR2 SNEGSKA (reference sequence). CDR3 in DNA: TGCAGTGTCACGGGACTAGCTGGGGAGACCCAGTACTTC. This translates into CSVTGLAGETQYF.

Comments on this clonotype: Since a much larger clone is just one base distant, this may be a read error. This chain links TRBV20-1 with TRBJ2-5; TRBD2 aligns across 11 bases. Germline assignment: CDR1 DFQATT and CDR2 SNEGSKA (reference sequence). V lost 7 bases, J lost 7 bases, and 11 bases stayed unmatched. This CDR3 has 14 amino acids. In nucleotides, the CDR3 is TGCAGTGTACTGACTAGCGGGGACTTGGGGACCCAGTACTTC. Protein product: CSVLTSGDLGTQYF.

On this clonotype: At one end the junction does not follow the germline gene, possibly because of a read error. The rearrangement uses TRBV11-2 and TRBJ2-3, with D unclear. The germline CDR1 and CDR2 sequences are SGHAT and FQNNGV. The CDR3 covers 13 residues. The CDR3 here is CAGSLNSGDTQYF. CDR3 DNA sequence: TGTGCCGGCAGCTTAAACAGTGGGGATACGCAGTATTTT.

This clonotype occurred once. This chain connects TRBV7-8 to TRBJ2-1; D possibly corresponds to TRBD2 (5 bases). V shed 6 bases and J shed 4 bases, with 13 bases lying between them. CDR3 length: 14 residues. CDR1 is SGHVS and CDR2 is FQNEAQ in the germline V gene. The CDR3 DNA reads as TGTGCCAGCAGATGGACTGACGATTACAATGAGCAGTTCTTC. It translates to CASRWTDDYNEQFF.

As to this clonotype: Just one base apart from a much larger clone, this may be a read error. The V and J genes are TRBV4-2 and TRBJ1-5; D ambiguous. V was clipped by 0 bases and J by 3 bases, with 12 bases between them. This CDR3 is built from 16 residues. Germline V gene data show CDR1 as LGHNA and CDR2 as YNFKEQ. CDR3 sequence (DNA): TGTGCCAGCAGCCAAGACAGACGGATGCACAATCAGCCCCAGCATTTT. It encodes CASSQDRRMHNQPQHF.

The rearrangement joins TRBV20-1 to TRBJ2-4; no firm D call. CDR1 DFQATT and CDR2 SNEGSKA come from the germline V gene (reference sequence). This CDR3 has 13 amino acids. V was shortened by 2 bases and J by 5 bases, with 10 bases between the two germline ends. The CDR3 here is CSARTGSQNIQYF. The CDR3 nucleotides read TGCAGTGCTAGAACTGGGTCCCAAAACATTCAGTACTTC.

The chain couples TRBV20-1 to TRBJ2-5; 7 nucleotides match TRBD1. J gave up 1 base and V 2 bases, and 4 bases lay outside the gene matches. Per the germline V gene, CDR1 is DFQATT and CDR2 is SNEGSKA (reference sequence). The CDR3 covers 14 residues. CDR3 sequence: CSARYYRGQETQYF. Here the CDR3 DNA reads TGCAGTGCTAGATATTACAGGGGCCAAGAGACCCAGTACTTC.

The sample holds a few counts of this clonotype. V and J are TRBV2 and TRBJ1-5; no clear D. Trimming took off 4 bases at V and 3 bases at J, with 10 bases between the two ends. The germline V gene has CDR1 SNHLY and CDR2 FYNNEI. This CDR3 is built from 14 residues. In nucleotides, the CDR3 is TGTGCCAGCAGTGTTTTAGTTCTCAATCAGCCCCAGCATTTT. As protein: CASSVLVLNQPQHF.

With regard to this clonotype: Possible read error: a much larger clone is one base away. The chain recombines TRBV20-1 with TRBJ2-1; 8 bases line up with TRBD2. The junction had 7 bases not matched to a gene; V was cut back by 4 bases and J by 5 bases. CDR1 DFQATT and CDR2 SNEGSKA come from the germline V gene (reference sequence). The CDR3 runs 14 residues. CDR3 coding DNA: TGCAGTGCTACTTGGACTAGCTTCAACAATGAGCAGTTCTTC. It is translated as CSATWTSFNNEQFF.

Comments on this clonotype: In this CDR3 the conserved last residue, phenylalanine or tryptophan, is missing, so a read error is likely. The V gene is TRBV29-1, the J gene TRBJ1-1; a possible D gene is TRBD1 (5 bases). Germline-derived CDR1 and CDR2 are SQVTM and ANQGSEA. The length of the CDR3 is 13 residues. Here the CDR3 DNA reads TGCTGTGTCGAAGGGACTAACCTGCCCGCCGCTTTCCTT. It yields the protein CCVEGTNLPAAFL.

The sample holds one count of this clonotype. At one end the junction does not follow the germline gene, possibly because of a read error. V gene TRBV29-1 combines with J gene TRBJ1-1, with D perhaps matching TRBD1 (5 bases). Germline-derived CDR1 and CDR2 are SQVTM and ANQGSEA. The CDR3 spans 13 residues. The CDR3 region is CSVVADTNTEAFF. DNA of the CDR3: TGCAGCGTTGTAGCGGACACGAACACTGAAGCCTTCTTT.

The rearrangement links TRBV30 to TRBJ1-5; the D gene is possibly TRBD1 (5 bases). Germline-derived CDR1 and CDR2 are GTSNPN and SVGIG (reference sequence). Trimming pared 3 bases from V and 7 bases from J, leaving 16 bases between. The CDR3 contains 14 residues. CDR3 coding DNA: TGTGCCTGGAGCATCGGCACATGGGGCCAGCCCCAGCATTTT. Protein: CAWSIGTWGQPQHF.

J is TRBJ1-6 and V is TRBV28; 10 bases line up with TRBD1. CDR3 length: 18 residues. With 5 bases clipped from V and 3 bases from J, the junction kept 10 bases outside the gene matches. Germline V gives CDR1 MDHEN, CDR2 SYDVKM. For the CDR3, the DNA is TGTGCCAGCAGTACCCCGGGACAGGGGTCCCTCTATAATTCACCCCTCCACTTT. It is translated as CASSTPGQGSLYNSPLHF.

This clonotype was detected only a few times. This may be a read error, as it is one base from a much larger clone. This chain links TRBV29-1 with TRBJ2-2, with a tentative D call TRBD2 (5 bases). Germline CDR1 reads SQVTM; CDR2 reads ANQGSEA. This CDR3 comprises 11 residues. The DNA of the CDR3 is TGCAGCGTTGCCGCCACCGGGGAGCTGATTTTT. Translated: CSVAATGELIF.

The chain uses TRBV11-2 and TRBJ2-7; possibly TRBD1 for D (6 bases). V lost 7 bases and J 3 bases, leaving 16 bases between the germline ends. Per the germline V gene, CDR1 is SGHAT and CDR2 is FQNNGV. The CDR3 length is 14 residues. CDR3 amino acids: CASNRDRGIYEQYF. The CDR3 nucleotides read TGTGCCAGCAACCGGGATAGGGGGATCTACGAGCAGTACTTC.

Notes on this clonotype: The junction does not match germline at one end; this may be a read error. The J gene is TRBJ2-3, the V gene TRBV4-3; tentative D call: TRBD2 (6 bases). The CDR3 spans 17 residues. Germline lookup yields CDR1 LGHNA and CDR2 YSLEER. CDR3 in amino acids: CARSQGGCGANTDTQYF. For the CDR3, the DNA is TGCGCCAGGAGCCAAGGCGGGTGCGGGGCTAACACAGATACGCAGTATTTT.

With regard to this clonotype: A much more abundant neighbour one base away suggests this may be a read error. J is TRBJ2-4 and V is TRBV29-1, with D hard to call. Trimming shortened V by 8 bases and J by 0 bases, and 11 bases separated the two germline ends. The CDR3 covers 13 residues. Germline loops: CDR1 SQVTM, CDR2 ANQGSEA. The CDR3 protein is CSTGSGAKNIQYF. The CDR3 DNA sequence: TGCAGCACCGGGTCCGGAGCCAAAAACATTCAGTACTTC. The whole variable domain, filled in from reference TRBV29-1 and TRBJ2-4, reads SAVISQKPSRDICQRGTSLTIQCQVDSQVTMMFWYRQQPGQSLTLIATANQGSEATYESGFVIDKFPISRPNLTFSTLTVSNMSPEDSSIYLCSTGSGAKNIQYFGAGTRLSVL.

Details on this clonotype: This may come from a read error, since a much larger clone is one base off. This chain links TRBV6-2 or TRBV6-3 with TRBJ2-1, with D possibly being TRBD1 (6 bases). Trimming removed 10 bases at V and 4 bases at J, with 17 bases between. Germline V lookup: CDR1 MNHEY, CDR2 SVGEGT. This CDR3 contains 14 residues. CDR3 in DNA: TGTGCCAACAGCCCCTCGGACAGTTACAATGAGCAGTTCTTC. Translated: CANSPSDSYNEQFF.

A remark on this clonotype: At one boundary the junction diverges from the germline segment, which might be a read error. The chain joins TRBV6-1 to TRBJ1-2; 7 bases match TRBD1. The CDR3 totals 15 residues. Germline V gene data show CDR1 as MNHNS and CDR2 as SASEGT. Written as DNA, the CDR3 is TGTGACAGCAGCTCTTTACAGGGGACCACTTATGGCTACACCTTC. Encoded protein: CDSSSLQGTTYGYTF.

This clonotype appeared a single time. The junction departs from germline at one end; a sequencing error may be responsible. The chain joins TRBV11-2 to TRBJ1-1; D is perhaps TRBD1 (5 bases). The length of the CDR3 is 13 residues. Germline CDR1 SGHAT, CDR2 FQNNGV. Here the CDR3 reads CDSSPGTNAEAFF. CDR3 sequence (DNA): TGTGACAGCAGCCCCGGGACGAACGCTGAGGCTTTCTTT. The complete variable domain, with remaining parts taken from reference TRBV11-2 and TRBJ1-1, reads EAGVAQSPRYKIIEKRQSVAFWCNPISGHATLYWYQQILGQGPKLLIQFQNNGVVDDSQLPKDRFSAERLKGVDSTLKIQPAKLEDSAVYLCDSSPGTNAEAFFGQGTRLTVV.

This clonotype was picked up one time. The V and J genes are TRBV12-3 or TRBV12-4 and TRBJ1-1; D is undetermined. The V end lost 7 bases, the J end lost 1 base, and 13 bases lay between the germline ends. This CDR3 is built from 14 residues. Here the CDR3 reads CASTSTAQNTEAFF. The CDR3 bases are TGTGCCAGCACCAGTACAGCGCAGAACACTGAAGCTTTCTTT.

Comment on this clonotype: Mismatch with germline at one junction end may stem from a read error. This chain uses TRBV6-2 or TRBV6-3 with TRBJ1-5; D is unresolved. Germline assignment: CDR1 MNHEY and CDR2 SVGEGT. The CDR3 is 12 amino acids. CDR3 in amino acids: CATGYSDQPQHF. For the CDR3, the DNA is TGTGCCACCGGATATAGCGATCAGCCCCAGCATTTT.

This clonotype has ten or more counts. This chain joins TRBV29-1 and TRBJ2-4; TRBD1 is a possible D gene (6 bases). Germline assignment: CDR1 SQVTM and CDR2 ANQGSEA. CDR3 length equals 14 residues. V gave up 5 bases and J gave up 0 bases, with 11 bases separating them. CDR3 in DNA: TGCAGCGTTACCACAGGGCTAGCCAAAAACATTCAGTACTTC. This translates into CSVTTGLAKNIQYF.

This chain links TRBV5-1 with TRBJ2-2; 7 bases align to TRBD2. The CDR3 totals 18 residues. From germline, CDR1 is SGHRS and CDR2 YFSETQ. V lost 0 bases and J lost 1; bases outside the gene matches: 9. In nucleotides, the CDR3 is TGCGCCAGCAGCTTGGCCCCCTTCACGGGAGGGAACACCGGGGAGCTGTTTTTT. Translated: CASSLAPFTGGNTGELFF.